A selection of T cell receptor beta chains follows, all from one sample in a study of blood T cell repertoires in COVID-19. Using immunoSEQ multiplex PCR, the repertoire was profiled, and TCRdb retains in-frame clones only, with some absent. The data contain approximately 94,000 clones, about 91% of them seen just once; the ten biggest clones take up 5%. Input material: peripheral blood. These receptors were obtained from a human donor in a cohort sampled during active COVID-19. Each CDR3 is given with its conserved first and last residue. The D gene is left open where the match is weak.

v_gene	d_gene	j_gene	CDR3aa	CDR3nt
TRBV28	TRBD1	TRBJ1-6	CATDRGEPPLHF	TGTGCCACAGACAGGGGAGAGCCCCCCCTCCACTTT
TRBV6-5	-	TRBJ1-6	CASQQQAGNSPLHF	TGTGCCAGCCAACAACAAGCGGGGAATTCACCCCTCCACTTT
TRBV6-5	-	TRBJ2-5	CASGKTGGPPETQYF	TGTGCCAGCGGAAAAACAGGCGGCCCTCCAGAGACCCAGTACTTC
TRBV19	-	TRBJ2-4	CASTGDAKNIQYF	TGTGCCAGTACGGGGGACGCCAAAAACATTCAGTACTTC
TRBV18	-	TRBJ1-1	CASSPRTPNTEAFF	TGTGCCAGCTCACCACGGACACCGAACACTGAAGCTTTCTTT
TRBV14	TRBD1	TRBJ2-1	CASSQDDTGGRDCVYNEQFF	TGTGCCAGCAGCCAAGATGACACAGGGGGTAGGGACTGCGTTTACAATGAGCAGTTCTTC
TRBV6-6	TRBD2	TRBJ2-1	CASSFPGGGSYNEQFF	TGTGCCAGCAGTTTTCCCGGGGGGGGGTCCTACAATGAGCAGTTCTTC
TRBV9	-	TRBJ2-3	CASSVVGASTDTQYF	TGTGCCAGCAGCGTAGTAGGGGCTAGCACAGATACGCAGTATTTT
TRBV5-1	-	TRBJ1-6	CASSYTGFGNSPLHF	TGCGCCAGCAGTTACACCGGGTTCGGGAATTCACCCCTCCACTTT
TRBV7-8	-	TRBJ1-1	CASSLREERESDTEAFF	TGTGCCAGCAGCTTAAGGGAGGAAAGGGAGTCCGACACTGAAGCTTTCTTT
TRBV3-1/TRBV3-2	-	TRBJ2-7	CASSRTGWSDEQYF	TGTGCCAGCAGCCGAACAGGGTGGTCTGACGAGCAGTACTTC
TRBV10-3	-	TRBJ2-1	CAISPSGDEQFF	TGTGCCATCAGTCCTTCAGGGGATGAGCAGTTCTTC
TRBV6-5	-	TRBJ1-1	CASSYQGLNTEAFF	TGTGCCAGCAGTTACCAGGGGTTGAACACTGAAGCTTTCTTT
TRBV29-1	-	TRBJ1-2	CSVDRGYGYTF	TGCAGCGTTGACAGGGGCTATGGCTACACCTTC
TRBV30	TRBD1	TRBJ1-1	CAWRRFTGGGTEAFF	TGTGCCTGGAGAAGATTCACAGGGGGCGGAACTGAAGCTTTCTTT
TRBV18	TRBD2	TRBJ2-2	CASSSTSGSVAGELFF	TGTGCCAGCTCATCGACTAGCGGGAGTGTCGCCGGGGAGCTGTTTTTT
TRBV11-2	-	TRBJ2-3	CASSLDRWATSTDTQYF	TGTGCCAGCAGCTTAGATCGCTGGGCCACATCAACAGATACGCAGTATTTT
TRBV5-1	TRBD1	TRBJ2-7	CASSRDRGNYEQYF	TGCGCCAGCAGCCGGGACAGGGGGAACTACGAGCAGTACTTC
TRBV20-1	-	TRBJ2-3	CSASGSDTQYF	TGCAGTGCTAGCGGGTCAGATACGCAGTATTTT
TRBV6-5	TRBD1	TRBJ2-7	CASKMGQGSPYEQYF	TGTGCCAGCAAGATGGGACAGGGAAGTCCCTACGAGCAGTACTTC
TRBV4-1	TRBD1	TRBJ1-3	CASSQGGTGGLRGNTIYF	TGCGCCAGCAGCCAGGGTGGGACAGGGGGCCTTCGGGGAAACACCATATATTTT